The 18 T cell receptor beta chains given below trace back to one sample, sequenced in a study of T cells in Graves' hyperthyroidism and ophthalmopathy. TCR beta CDR3 regions were amplified from RNA. First-round RT-PCR with HTBI primers amplified the TCR CDR3 region. TCRdb independently ran MiXCR on the multiplex PCR reads; one entry per CDR3 protein. Here the sample spans around 350,000 distinct CDR3 sequences, roughly 15% being singletons. The sample taken for sequencing was blood. The source is a woman in her thirties with Graves' ophthalmopathy.

This clonotype was counted many times. The genes are TRBV11-2 and TRBJ2-5; the D gene is possibly TRBD2 (6 bases). The CDR3 consists of 15 residues. Germline values: CDR1 SGHAT, CDR2 FQNNGV. Trimming left V 5 bases short and J 0 bases short, with 13 bases between. CDR3 protein: CASSRTPGDQETQYF. Here the CDR3 DNA reads TGTGCCAGCAGCCGAACCCCGGGGGACCAAGAGACCCAGTACTTC.

This clonotype was recorded many times. This chain connects TRBV5-8 to TRBJ2-5, with D possibly TRBD1 on 6 matching bases. Per the germline V gene, CDR1 is SGHTS and CDR2 is YDEGEE. V dropped 3 bases and J dropped 5 bases, with 17 bases sitting between them. This CDR3 comprises 15 residues. CDR3 region: CASSYRTAHGETQYF. In DNA form, the CDR3 reads TGTGCCAGCAGCTACCGGACAGCCCATGGTGAGACCCAGTACTTC. Looking up the rest from reference TRBV5-8 and TRBJ2-5 gives the full variable domain: EAGVTQSPTHLIKTRGQQATLRCSPISGHTSVYWYQQALGLGLQFLLWYDEGEERNRGNFPPRFSGRQFPNYSSELNVNALELEDSALYLCASSYRTAHGETQYFGPGTRLLVL.

This clonotype was recorded many times. V gene TRBV20-1 combines with J gene TRBJ1-5, with D possibly TRBD1 on 6 matching bases. V was cut by 4 bases and J by 3 bases, with 22 bases left in between. This CDR3 contains 17 residues. The germline V gene has CDR1 DFQATT and CDR2 SNEGSKA (reference sequence). Written as DNA, the CDR3 is TGCAGTGCTACTACAGGGTTAGAATATAGTAACAATCAGCCCCAGCATTTT. The encoded protein is CSATTGLEYSNNQPQHF.

This clonotype was recorded many times. The rearrangement links TRBV11-3 to TRBJ2-3, with 8 bases fitting TRBD1. CDR1 is SGHNT, CDR2 YENEEA, per germline. Losses at the gene ends were 0 bases for V and 2 bases for J; bases not matched to a gene: 7. The CDR3 has 17 residues. The CDR3 region is CASSLDPPGGYTDTQYF. The CDR3 nucleotides are TGTGCCAGCAGCTTAGATCCCCCAGGGGGCTACACAGATACGCAGTATTTT.

This clonotype was detected ten times or more. The chain uses TRBV2 and TRBJ1-2; D is ambiguous. Trimming shortened V by 6 bases and J by 3 bases, and 17 bases separated the two germline ends. This CDR3 spans 15 amino acids. Per germline, CDR1 SNHLY and CDR2 FYNNEI. The CDR3 sequence: CASSNRALADYGYTF. The CDR3 DNA reads as TGTGCCAGCAGCAACCGGGCCCTGGCCGACTATGGCTACACCTTC.

There are many counts of this clonotype. The chain joins TRBV6-1 to TRBJ1-5; 9 nucleotides line up with TRBD1. This CDR3 is 17 amino acids long. V gave up 6 bases and J gave up 11 bases; unmatched junction bases: 20. Germline CDR1 MNHNS, CDR2 SASEGT. The CDR3, as DNA: TGTGCCAGCAGCCTAAATATACCCGGGACAGGGTACATGACCCAGCATTTT. It yields the protein CASSLNIPGTGYMTQHF.

This clonotype was detected ten times or more. The chain joins TRBV5-5 to TRBJ2-2; D is unclear. There are 14 residues in the CDR3. Germline V gene sequence: CDR1 SGHKS, CDR2 YYEKEE (reference sequence). Trimming pared 0 bases from V and 4 bases from J, leaving 7 bases between. CDR3 loop: CASSLAQATGELFF. The DNA of the CDR3 is TGTGCCAGCAGCTTGGCGCAGGCCACCGGGGAGCTGTTTTTT.

The rearrangement links TRBV28 to TRBJ2-3; TRBD1 matches 9 bases. The V gene's germline CDR1 is MDHEN and CDR2 SYDVKM. CDR3 length: 16 residues. With V trimmed by 4 bases and J by 4 bases, 9 bases remained unmatched. The CDR3 coding sequence is TGTGCCAGCAGTTCTCACAGGGGGCGGGTGGCAGATACGCAGTATTTT. Encoded protein: CASSSHRGRVADTQYF.

This clonotype was detected a few times. This chain links TRBV9 with TRBJ1-1, with 12 bases that match TRBD1. CDR1 is SGDLS and CDR2 is YYNGEE in the germline V gene. After removal of 3 bases from V and 11 bases from J, the junction contained 11 bases not matched to a gene. CDR3 length: 15 amino acids. The CDR3 nucleotides read TGTGCCAGCAGCGGAGGGACAGGGGGCCAAGAAGCCGCTTTCTTT. Translating gives CASSGGTGGQEAAFF.

This clonotype has a count of ten or more. An end of the junction differs from the germline gene, which may be a read error. The chain joins TRBV2 to TRBJ2-1; D is unresolved. CDR3 length: 8 amino acids. The germline gives CDR1 SNHLY, CDR2 FYNNEI. The CDR3 is CASNVQFF. CDR3 coding DNA: TGTGCCAGCAATGTGCAGTTCTTC. The complete variable domain, with remaining parts taken from reference TRBV2 and TRBJ2-1, reads EPEVTQTPSHQVTQMGQEVILRCVPISNHLYFYWYRQILGQKVEFLVSFYNNEISEKSEIFDDQFSVERPDGSNFTLKIRSTKLEDSAMYFCASNVQFFGPGTRLTVL.

Many counts were recorded for this clonotype. The chain recombines TRBV7-8 with TRBJ2-3; 12 nucleotides agree with TRBD2. V shed 5 bases, J shed 4 bases, and the junction held 4 bases outside the gene matches. Germline CDR1 SGHVS, CDR2 FQNEAQ. The CDR3 has 15 residues. CDR3 DNA: TGTGCCAGCAGCCTGCTAGCGGGGGGGGCAGATACGCAGTATTTT. As protein: CASSLLAGGADTQYF. Variable domain in full (rest from reference TRBV7-8 and TRBJ2-3): GAGVSQSPRYKVAKRGQDVALRCDPISGHVSLFWYQQALGQGPEFLTYFQNEAQLDKSGLPSDRFFAERPEGSVSTLKIQRTQQEDSAVYLCASSLLAGGADTQYFGPGTRLTVL.

This clonotype showed up many times. The rearrangement links TRBV13 to TRBJ2-1, with 9 positions matching TRBD1. The germline CDR1 and CDR2 sequences are PRHDT and FYEKMQ (reference sequence). This CDR3 is 14 amino acids long. Trimming removed 6 bases from V and 8 bases from J; junction bases left unmatched: 8. The chain's CDR3 is CASSPGTGFYEQFF. In DNA, the CDR3 is TGTGCCAGCAGTCCCGGGACAGGGTTCTATGAGCAGTTCTTC.

This clonotype was recorded at least ten times. The chain has TRBV7-2 and TRBJ2-7, with D perhaps assigned TRBD1 or TRBD2 (6 bases each). Germline V gives CDR1 SGHTA, CDR2 FQGNSA. This CDR3 contains 13 residues. The germline V and J ends were trimmed by 5 bases and 4 bases, with 12 bases remaining between them. The CDR3: CASSPKGGYEQYF. DNA for the CDR3: TGTGCCAGCAGCCCAAAAGGGGGGTACGAGCAGTACTTC.

This clonotype was recorded at least ten times. The chain has TRBV5-8 and TRBJ1-2, with 8 positions matching TRBD1. Germline CDR1 SGHTS, CDR2 YDEGEE. The junction had 12 bases not matched to a gene; V was cut back by 7 bases and J by 4 bases. The CDR3 extends over 15 amino acids. The CDR3 sequence is CASCPRTGFGYGYTF. The CDR3 nucleotides read TGTGCCAGCTGCCCACGGACAGGGTTTGGCTATGGCTACACCTTC.

This clonotype came up many times. V and J are TRBV7-8 and TRBJ1-5; D not resolved. Per the germline V gene, CDR1 is SGHVS and CDR2 is FQNEAQ. The CDR3 sequence is 15 residues long. V dropped 2 bases and J dropped 9 bases, with 17 bases sitting between them. This chain's CDR3 is CASSLLRNRIGPQHF. In DNA form, the CDR3 reads TGTGCCAGCAGCTTACTGCGGAATAGGATAGGGCCCCAGCATTTT.

This clonotype was seen ten or more times. The gene calls are TRBV12-3 or TRBV12-4 and TRBJ1-5; D is ambiguous. The ends were cut back, 1 base at V and 7 bases at J, with 5 bases in the middle. This CDR3 is 12 amino acids long. CDR3 DNA: TGTGCCAGCAGTTTAGTACAGCAGCCCCAGCATTTT. Translation: CASSLVQQPQHF.

This clonotype was recorded at least ten times. This chain joins TRBV20-1 and TRBJ2-1; a possible D gene is TRBD2 (6 bases). CDR1 is DFQATT, CDR2 SNEGSKA, per germline (reference sequence). The CDR3 has 16 residues. Trimming stripped 4 bases from V and 2 bases from J, with 18 bases between. The CDR3 sequence is CSAKHFGTLAYNEQFF. CDR3 sequence (DNA): TGCAGTGCTAAACATTTCGGGACTCTTGCCTACAATGAGCAGTTCTTC.

The sample holds many counts of this clonotype. The chain is built from TRBV11-2 and TRBJ2-5; no definite D call. The CDR3 runs to 15 residues. Germline lookup yields CDR1 SGHAT and CDR2 FQNNGV. V was clipped by 1 base and J by 2 bases, with 11 bases between them. The CDR3 nucleotides read TGTGCCAGCAGCTTAGGACAAAGGATTCAAGAGACCCAGTACTTC. Translated, it gives CASSLGQRIQETQYF.